The present TCR beta chain was sequenced within a study of cytotoxic CD8 clonotypes in ibrutinib-treated CLL (TCRdb year 2021). Turning to the overall study: The cohort was composed of 11 relapsed/refractory and around 15 treatment-naive patients; IGHV unmutated status was identified in roughly 18 patients. Samples at response were collected after a median of around twelve months of treatment, with a range of 6 to 36 months. Patients were still on ibrutinib when every remission and progressive disease sample was collected. Longitudinal samples were obtainable from about 30% of the roughly 86 participants in the trial. Cryopreserved peripheral blood mononuclear cells were collected at three points: before therapy, at response, and at either sustained remission or disease progression. Samples averaged approximately 260,000 productive templates and about 94,000 productive rearrangements. Responses were partial in some 24 patients and complete in 2; after median about 5.5 years follow-up, about 14 stayed in remission and 12 progressed.

A note on this clone: No antigen is known for it. No much larger clone exists at a distance of one base, and base qualities are not known.

CDR1 and CDR2 are drawn from the germline V gene: SGDLS, YYNGEE. V and J lose 0 bases and 2 bases, and a span of 9 bases separates them. CDR3 length: 15 amino acids, cysteine to phenylalanine. CDR3 DNA is the only sequence kept; it has 45 bases, read in frame from the first base. A MiSeq instrument was used for deep resolution sequencing, which targeted depths ranging from 1 in 1 million up to 1 in 200,000 T cells, with coverage averaging 10x for each clonotype. The immunoSEQ hsTCRB Kit was used to generate the TCR beta libraries. As for the authors' bioinformatics: The data were analyzed with ImmunoSEQ Analyzer and ImmunoSEQ Data Assistant, and V, D and J gene assignments followed IMGT definitions. Clonality, with values ranging from 0 to 1, was calculated as one minus the normalized Shannon entropy of productive rearrangement frequencies. Public clonotype analysis was restricted to overrepresented clonotypes comprising at least 0.05% of each patient's repertoire. Approximately 12 repertoires from age-matched healthy donors, obtained from immuneACCESS, served as clonality controls. The clones in this table, taken by TCRdb from immuneACCESS, are in-frame only. Not every clone is retained; where verified, under half of the shortfall comes from an unresolved V gene, and the cause of the rest is unknown. V, J and clone size were drawn from that table, and D and trimming were deduced from the DNA. Recorded for this sample are nearly 300,000 clones; around 77% of them occurred a single time. Around 5.3% of the sample goes to the ten largest clones.

Results the study describes overall, beyond this receptor: Sustained-remission and progressing patients did not have matched sampling times, and lymph node repertoires were not examined. Baseline clonality was found to be higher than that of age-matched healthy donors and was strongly correlated with circulating CD8+ T-cell counts. Clonality rose at ibrutinib response, remained stable during sustained remission, and dropped back toward baseline at progression. Public clonotypes were rare and either contracted or stayed stable during treatment, and the rise in clonality at ibrutinib response reflected the expansion of private clonotypes.

What this sample's time point label stands for: progressive disease on ibrutinib. For TCR beta library preparation, approximately 1.8 micrograms of genomic DNA was extracted from cryopreserved PBMCs. Longitudinal blood samples from CLL patients on ibrutinib monotherapy were analyzed using high-throughput TCR beta sequencing. Patients were enrolled in a phase 2 open-label single-center ibrutinib monotherapy trial. The sequences come from PBMCs, collected at disease progression, from a patient treated with ibrutinib. This receptor was obtained from a human donor with chronic lymphocytic leukemia. The chain employs TRBV9 and TRBJ2-1, and the D gene may be TRBD2, 6 bases matching. The sequenced DNA is TGTGCCAGCAGCGTAGCTAGCGTCCCCTACAATGAGCAGTTCTTC. It translates as CASSVASVPYNEQFF.